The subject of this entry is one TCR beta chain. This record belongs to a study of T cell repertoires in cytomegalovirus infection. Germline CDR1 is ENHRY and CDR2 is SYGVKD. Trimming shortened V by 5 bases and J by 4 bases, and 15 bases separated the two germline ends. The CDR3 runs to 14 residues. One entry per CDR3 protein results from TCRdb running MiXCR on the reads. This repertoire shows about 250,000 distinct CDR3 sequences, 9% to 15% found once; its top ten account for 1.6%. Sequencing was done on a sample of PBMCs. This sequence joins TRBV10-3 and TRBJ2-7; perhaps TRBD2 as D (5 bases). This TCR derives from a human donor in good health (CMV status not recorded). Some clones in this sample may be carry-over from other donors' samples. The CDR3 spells CAISSPRAPYEQYF. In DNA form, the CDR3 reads TGTGCCATCAGTTCTCCGAGGGCACCTTACGAGCAGTACTTC.